This T cell receptor beta chain comes out of a study of shared clonotypes between healthy human individuals. Turning to the study itself: Researchers assigned three CD4 naive, three CD4 memory, two CD8 naive and one CD8 memory plate to each donor. General observations from the study: The generation probabilities recorded for non-shared clonotypes fell below those of clonotypes shared by all four donors.

For this clone: The antigen is not known.

In the CD4+ fraction, cells were divided into CD45RA+ naive and CD45RA-negative memory subsets. The CDR3 length is 15 residues. With 3 bases removed from V and 9 bases from J, the gap between germline ends came to 18 bases. Germline V lookup: CDR1 LNHDA, CDR2 SQIVND (reference sequence). Data came from immunoSEQ multiplex PCR; TCRdb stores just in-frame clones and leaves some out. Here the sample spans over 700,000 clones, about two thirds being singletons. The source of this sequence is a woman aged 30 to 39 in good health. This chain links TRBV19 with TRBJ1-5; D gene uncertain. Source material: memory CD4+ T cells sorted from blood. Documented subset: CD45RA-negative fraction. The CDR3 here is CASSIPRPGGRPQHF. In DNA, the CDR3 is TGTGCCAGTAGTATCCCCCGTCCGGGTGGTCGGCCCCAGCATTTT.